The TCR beta chain under discussion was sequenced for a study of blood T cells in healthy people across ages. The study, taken as a whole, reports: Measured against age, TCR beta diversity per million T cells decreased in a roughly linear manner.

A sample-barcoded 5' primer and a J-beta primer mix were used in a second PCR of about 6 to 12 cycles. Each CDR3 protein is one row after TCRdb ran MiXCR on the 5' RACE reads. The sample lists roughly 790,000 distinct CDR3 sequences, about 40% occurring once. On this clonotype: Its antigen is as yet unknown.

Germline V gene lookup returns CDR1 SGHVS and CDR2 FQNEAQ. The CDR3 length is 16 residues. The chain has TRBV7-8 and TRBJ2-4; D possibly corresponds to TRBD1 (6 bases). The J call may be wrong; the DNA end is better matched by TRBJ2-7. This TCR was recovered from an older woman in good health. Material for sequencing was blood. The CDR3 DNA reads TGTGCCAGCAGCCGAAGTGTGGGGGCTACCTCCTACGAGCAGTACTTC. It encodes CASSRSVGATSYEQYF.